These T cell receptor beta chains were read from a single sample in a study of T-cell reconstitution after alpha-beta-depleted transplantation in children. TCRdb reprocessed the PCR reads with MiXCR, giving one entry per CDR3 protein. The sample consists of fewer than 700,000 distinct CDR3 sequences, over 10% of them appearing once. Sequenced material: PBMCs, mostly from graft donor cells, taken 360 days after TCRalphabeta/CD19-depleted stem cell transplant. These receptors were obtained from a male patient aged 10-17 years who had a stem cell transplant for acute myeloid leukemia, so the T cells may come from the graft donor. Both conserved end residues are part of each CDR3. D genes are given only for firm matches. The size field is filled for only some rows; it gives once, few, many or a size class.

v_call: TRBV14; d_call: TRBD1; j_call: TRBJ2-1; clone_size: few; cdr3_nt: TGTGCCAGCAGCGACCTGGACAGGGCTTATTACAATGAGCAGTTCTTC; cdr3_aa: CASSDLDRAYYNEQFF
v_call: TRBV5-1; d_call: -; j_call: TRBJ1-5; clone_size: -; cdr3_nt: TGCGCCAGCAGCTTGGATACACCTAGCAATCAGCCCCAGCATTTT; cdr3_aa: CASSLDTPSNQPQHF
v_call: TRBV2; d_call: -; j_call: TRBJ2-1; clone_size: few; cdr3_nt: TGTGCCAGCAGTCCCTTTGGGGGACACAATGAGCAGTTCTTC; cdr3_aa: CASSPFGGHNEQFF
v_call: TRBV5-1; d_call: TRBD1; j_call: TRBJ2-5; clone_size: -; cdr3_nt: TGCGCCAGCAGCCGAGGGACAGCGCAAGAGACCCAGTACTTC; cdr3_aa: CASSRGTAQETQYF
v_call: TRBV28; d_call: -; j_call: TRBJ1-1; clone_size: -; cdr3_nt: TGTGCCAGCAGTTTTCGCCCTCACTCGAACACTGAAGCTTTCTTT; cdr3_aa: CASSFRPHSNTEAFF
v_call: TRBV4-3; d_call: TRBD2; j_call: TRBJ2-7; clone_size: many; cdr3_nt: TGCGCCAGCAGCTCCCGTTTTAGCGGGCTATACGAGCAGTACTTC; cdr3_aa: CASSSRFSGLYEQYF
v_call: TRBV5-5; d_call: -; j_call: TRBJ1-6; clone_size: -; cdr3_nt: TGTGCCAGCAGCTTGTCGGGGATATCACCCCTCCACTTT; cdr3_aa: CASSLSGISPLHF
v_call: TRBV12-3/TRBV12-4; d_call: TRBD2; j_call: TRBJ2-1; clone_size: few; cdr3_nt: TGTGCCAGCAGTCCGGCGACTAGCGGGAGGGGGCATGAGCAGTTCTTC; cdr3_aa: CASSPATSGRGHEQFF
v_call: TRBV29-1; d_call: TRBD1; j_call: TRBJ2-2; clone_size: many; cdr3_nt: TGCAGCGCGGGACAGGGTACCGGGGAGCTGTTTTTT; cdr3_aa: CSAGQGTGELFF
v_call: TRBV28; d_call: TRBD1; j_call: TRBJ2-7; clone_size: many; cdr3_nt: TGTGCCAGCACCCCCCAGGGGGCGAAGACGTTCTCATACGAGCAGTACTTC; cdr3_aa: CASTPQGAKTFSYEQYF
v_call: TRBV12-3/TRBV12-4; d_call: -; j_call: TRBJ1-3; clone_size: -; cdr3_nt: TGTGCCAGCAGCCACTCCTCTGGAAACACCATATATTTT; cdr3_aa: CASSHSSGNTIYF
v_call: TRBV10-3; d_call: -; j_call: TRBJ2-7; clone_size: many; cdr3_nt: TGTGCCATCGGAGAGGGCCCCCCTTCTAGCGAGCAGTACTTC; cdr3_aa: CAIGEGPPSSEQYF
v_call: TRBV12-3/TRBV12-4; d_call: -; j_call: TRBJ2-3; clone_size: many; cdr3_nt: TGTGCCAGCAGTTTGGCGATCAATGGCCTTGATACGCAGTATTTT; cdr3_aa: CASSLAINGLDTQYF
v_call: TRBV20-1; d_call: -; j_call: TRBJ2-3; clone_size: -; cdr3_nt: TGCAGTGCTAGAGAGGGCCTAGCCTGGCCCTCCGATACGCAGTATTTT; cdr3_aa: CSAREGLAWPSDTQYF
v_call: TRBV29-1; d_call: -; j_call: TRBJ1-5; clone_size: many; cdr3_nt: TGCAGCGTTCGGGACAGCAATCAGCCCCAGCATTTT; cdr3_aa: CSVRDSNQPQHF
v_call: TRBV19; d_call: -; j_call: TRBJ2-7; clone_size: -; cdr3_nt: TGTGCCAGTAGTATAGGGTCAGGGAGCTGGAAGTACTTC; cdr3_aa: CASSIGSGSWKYF
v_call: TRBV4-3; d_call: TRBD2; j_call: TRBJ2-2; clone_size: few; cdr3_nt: TGCGCCAGCAGCCAAGCACTAGCGGGTGAGAACACCGGGGAGCTGTTTTTT; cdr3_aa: CASSQALAGENTGELFF
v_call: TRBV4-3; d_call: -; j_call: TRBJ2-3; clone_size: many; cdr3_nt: TGCGCCAGCAGCCAAGAACCTCCCGGGACCGGCACAGATACGCAGTATTTT; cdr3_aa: CASSQEPPGTGTDTQYF
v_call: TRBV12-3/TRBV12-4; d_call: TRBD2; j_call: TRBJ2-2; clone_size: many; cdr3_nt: TGTGCCAGCAGTTTCGCGGGAGGGTCCGGGGAGCTGTTTTTT; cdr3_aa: CASSFAGGSGELFF
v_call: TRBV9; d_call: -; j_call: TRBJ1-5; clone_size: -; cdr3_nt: TGTGCCAGCAGCGTAGGGCGGGACAATCAGCCCCAGCATTTT; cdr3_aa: CASSVGRDNQPQHF
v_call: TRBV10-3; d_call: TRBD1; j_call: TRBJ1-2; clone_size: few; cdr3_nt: TGTGCCATCAGTGATATCGTAGGGGGCCCAAACTATGGCTACACCTTC; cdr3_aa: CAISDIVGGPNYGYTF
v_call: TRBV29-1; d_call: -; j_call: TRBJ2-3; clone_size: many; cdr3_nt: TGCAGCGTACTCAGGGCAGATACGCAGTATTTT; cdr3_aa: CSVLRADTQYF
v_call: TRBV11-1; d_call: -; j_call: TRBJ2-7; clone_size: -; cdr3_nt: TGTGCCAGCAGCCCGTGGGAGCTTACCTACGAGCAGTACTTC; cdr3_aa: CASSPWELTYEQYF
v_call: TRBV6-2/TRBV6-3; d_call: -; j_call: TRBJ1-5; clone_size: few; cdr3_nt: TGTGCCAGCAGACCGGGCACCTTAATGGCCCAGCATTTT; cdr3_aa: CASRPGTLMAQHF
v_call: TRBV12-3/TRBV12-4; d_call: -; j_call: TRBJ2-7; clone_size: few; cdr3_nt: TGTGCCAGCAGTCGCACCCGGCGCGAGCAGTACTTC; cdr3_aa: CASSRTRREQYF
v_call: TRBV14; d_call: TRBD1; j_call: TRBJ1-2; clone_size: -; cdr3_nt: TGTGCCAGCAGCCCAGGGACAGTCTATGGCTACACCTTC; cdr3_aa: CASSPGTVYGYTF
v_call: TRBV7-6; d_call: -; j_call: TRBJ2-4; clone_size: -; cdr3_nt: TGTGCCAGCAGCTTTGGGACTCCTTTAGCCAAAAACATTCAGTACTTC; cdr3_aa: CASSFGTPLAKNIQYF
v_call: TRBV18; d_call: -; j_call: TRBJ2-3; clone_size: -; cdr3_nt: TGTGCCAGCTCACTTTCTCCTGGCAGCACAGATACGCAGTATTTT; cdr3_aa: CASSLSPGSTDTQYF
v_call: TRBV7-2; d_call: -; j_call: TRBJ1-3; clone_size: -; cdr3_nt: TGTGCCAGCAGCTTACAGCTGATCTCTGGAAACACCATATATTTT; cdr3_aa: CASSLQLISGNTIYF
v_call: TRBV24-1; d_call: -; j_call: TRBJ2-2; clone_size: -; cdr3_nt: TGTGCCACCTGCCCGGGGCAGGGCACCGGGGAGCTGTTTTTT; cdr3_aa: CATCPGQGTGELFF
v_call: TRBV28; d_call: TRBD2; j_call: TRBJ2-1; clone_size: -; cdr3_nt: TGTGCCAGCAGCTCTCTAGCGGGAGGGAATGAGCAGTTCTTC; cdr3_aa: CASSSLAGGNEQFF
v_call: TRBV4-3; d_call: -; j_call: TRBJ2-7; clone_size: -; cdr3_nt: TGCGCCAGCAGCTTGGGTGAAGTTTACGAGCAGTACTTC; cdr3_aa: CASSLGEVYEQYF
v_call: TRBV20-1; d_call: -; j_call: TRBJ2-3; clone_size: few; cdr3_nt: TGCAGTGCTAGTAAACCAGATACGCAGTATTTT; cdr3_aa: CSASKPDTQYF
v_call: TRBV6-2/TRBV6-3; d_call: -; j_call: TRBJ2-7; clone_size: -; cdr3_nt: TGTGCCAGCAGTTACTTCCAGGGGTACTCCTACGAGCAGTACTTC; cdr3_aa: CASSYFQGYSYEQYF
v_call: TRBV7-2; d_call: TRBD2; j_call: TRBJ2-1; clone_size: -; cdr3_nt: TGTGCCAGCAGCTTAATGGGACTAGCGGGAAACTATGAGCAGTTCTTC; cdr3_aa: CASSLMGLAGNYEQFF
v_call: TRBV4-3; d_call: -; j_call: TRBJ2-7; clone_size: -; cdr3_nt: TGCGCCAGCAGCCAAGACAGGGCTCAACCATACGAGCAGTACTTC; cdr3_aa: CASSQDRAQPYEQYF
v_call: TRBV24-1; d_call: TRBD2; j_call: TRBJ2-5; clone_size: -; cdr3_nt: TGTGCCACCAGTGATTTCCGGGGGACTAAAGAGACCCAGTACTTC; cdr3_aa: CATSDFRGTKETQYF
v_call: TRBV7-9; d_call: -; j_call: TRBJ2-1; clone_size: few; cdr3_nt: TGTGCCAGCAGCTTAGCGCTACGGAGCTCCTACAATGAGCAGTTCTTC; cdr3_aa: CASSLALRSSYNEQFF
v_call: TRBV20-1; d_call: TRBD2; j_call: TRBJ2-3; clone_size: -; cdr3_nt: TGCAGTGCTCTACTAGCGGGAGAGGCAGATACGCAGTATTTT; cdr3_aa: CSALLAGEADTQYF
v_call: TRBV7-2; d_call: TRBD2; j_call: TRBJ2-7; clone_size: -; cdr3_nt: TGTGCCAGCAGCTTAGCGGCGCGGGAGGTTCTCTACGAGCAGTACTTC; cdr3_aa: CASSLAAREVLYEQYF
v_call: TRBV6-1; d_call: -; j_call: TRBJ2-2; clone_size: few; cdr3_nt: TGTGCCAGCAGCCGAATTAGTGGCGGGGAGCTGTTTTTT; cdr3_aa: CASSRISGGELFF
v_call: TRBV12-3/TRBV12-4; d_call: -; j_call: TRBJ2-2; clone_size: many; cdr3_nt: TGTGCCAGCACATCGAGGGCAGGGGACACCGGGGAGCTGTTTTTT; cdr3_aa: CASTSRAGDTGELFF
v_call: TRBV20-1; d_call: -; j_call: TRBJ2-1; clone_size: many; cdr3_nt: TGCAGTGCCCTCACTGCGGGAAGCTCCTACAATGAGCAGTTCTTC; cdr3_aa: CSALTAGSSYNEQFF
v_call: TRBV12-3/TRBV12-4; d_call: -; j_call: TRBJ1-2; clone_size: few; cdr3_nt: TGTGCCAGCAGTTACGAGCTTTATGGCTACACCTTC; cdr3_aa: CASSYELYGYTF
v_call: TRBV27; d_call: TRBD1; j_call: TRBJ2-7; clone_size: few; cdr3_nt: TGTGCCAGCAGTGCCCGACAGGGGGTGGCCCTCTACGAGCAGTACTTC; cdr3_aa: CASSARQGVALYEQYF
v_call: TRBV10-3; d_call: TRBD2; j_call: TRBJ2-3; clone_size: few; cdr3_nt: TGTGCCATCAGTTCTAGCGGGACCCGCACAGATACGCAGTATTTT; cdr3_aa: CAISSSGTRTDTQYF
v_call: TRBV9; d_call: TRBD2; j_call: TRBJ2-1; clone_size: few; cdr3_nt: TGTGCCAGCAGCGCGAGACTAGCCGCTTCCTACAATGAGCAGTTCTTC; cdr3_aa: CASSARLAASYNEQFF
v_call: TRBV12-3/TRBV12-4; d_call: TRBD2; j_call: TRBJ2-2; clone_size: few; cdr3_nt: TGTGCCAGCAGTCCGGGACTAGCGGGAGCTGACACCGGGGAGCTGTTTTTT; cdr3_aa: CASSPGLAGADTGELFF
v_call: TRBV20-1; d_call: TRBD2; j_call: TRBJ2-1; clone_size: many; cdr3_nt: TGCAGTGCTAGGCCGCCACTAGCGATAAATGAGCAGTTCTTC; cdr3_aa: CSARPPLAINEQFF
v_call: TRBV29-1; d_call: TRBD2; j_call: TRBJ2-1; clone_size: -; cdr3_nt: TGCAGCGTTGTTTCAATTAGCGGGAGGGTGCTAGTCAATGAGCAGTTCTTC; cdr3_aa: CSVVSISGRVLVNEQFF
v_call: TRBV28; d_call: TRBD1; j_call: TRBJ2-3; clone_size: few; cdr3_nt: TGTGCCAGCAGTTTCCGGGACAGGTCCACAGATACGCAGTATTTT; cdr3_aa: CASSFRDRSTDTQYF
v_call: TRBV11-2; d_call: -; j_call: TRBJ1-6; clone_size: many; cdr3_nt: TGTGCCAGCAGCTTAGACAGGAGCTCCTATAATTCACCCCTCCACTTT; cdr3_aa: CASSLDRSSYNSPLHF
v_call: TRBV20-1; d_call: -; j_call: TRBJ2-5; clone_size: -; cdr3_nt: TGCAGTGCTAGATCTACAGTACAAGAGACCCAGTACTTC; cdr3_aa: CSARSTVQETQYF
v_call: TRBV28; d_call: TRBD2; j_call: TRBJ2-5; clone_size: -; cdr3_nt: TGTGCCAGCAGTTCTTATATTAGCGGGGCCCAAGAGACCCAGTACTTC; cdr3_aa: CASSSYISGAQETQYF
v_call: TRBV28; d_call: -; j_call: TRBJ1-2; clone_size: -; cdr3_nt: TGTGCCACGGGGCTCCCCTATGGCTACACCTTC; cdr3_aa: CATGLPYGYTF
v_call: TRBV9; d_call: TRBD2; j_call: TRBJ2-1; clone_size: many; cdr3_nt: TGTGCCAGCAGCGTAGCTGTTAGCGGGAATGAGCAGTTCTTC; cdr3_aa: CASSVAVSGNEQFF
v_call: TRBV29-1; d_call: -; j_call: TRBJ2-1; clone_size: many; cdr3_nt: TGCAGCGTTGAAGTTTGGGGAGCAGACAATGAGCAGTTCTTC; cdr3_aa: CSVEVWGADNEQFF
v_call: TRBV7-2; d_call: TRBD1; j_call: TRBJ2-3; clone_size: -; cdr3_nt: TGTGCCAGCAGCCTGGACAGGGGCCCCACAGATACGCAGTATTTT; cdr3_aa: CASSLDRGPTDTQYF